Listed here are 28 T cell receptor beta chains from one sample, sequenced in a study of control samples from healthy donors and cancer patients. The assay was immunoSEQ multiplex PCR, and TCRdb's table has in-frame clones only and misses some. This table has approximately 150,000 clones, 91% appearing once. Sequenced input: blood. The source of these receptors is a woman in her thirties or forties in good health.

The chain joins TRBV7-6 to TRBJ2-6, with 8 bases matching TRBD2. The J segment lost 0 bases and the V segment lost 5 bases, leaving 6 bases of the junction unmatched. Germline CDR1 SGHVS, CDR2 FNYEAQ. The CDR3 runs to 17 residues. The CDR3 coding sequence is TGTGCCAGCAGCCAAGCGGGGGTCCCCTCTGGGGCCAACGTCCTGACTTTC. Protein product: CASSQAGVPSGANVLTF.

This chain connects TRBV9 to TRBJ1-6; D is uncertain. The CDR3 is 14 amino acids. Germline CDR1 is SGDLS and CDR2 is YYNGEE. V shed 3 bases and J shed 6 bases, with 10 bases lying between them. CDR3 nucleotides: TGTGCCAGCAGCGAGGCGACTAGTAATTCACCCCTCCACTTT. Encoded protein: CASSEATSNSPLHF. Drawing the rest from reference TRBV9 and TRBJ1-6, the complete variable domain is DSGVTQTPKHLITATGQRVTLRCSPRSGDLSVYWYQQSLDQGLQFLIQYYNGEERAKGNILERFSAQQFPDLHSELNLSSLELGDSALYFCASSEATSNSPLHFGNGTRLTVT.

V usage is TRBV5-6 and J usage is TRBJ1-5, with D possibly matching TRBD1 (6 bases). Trimming cost V 4 bases and J 7 bases, with 15 bases left between them. CDR1 SGHDT and CDR2 YYEEEE come from the germline V gene. This CDR3 is 14 amino acids long. The CDR3 spells CASSLRGIGQPQHF. CDR3 bases: TGTGCCAGCAGCCTTAGGGGGATCGGCCAGCCCCAGCATTTT.

This clone was observed a single time. The V gene is TRBV5-4, the J gene TRBJ1-3; 8 nucleotides match TRBD1. This CDR3 region has 16 residues. V was clipped by 0 bases and J by 2 bases; unmatched bases: 4. CDR1 SGHNT and CDR2 YYREEE come from the germline V gene (reference sequence). This chain's CDR3 is CASSLASDRAGNTIYF. CDR3 nucleotide sequence: TGTGCCAGCAGCTTGGCCTCGGACAGGGCTGGAAACACCATATATTTT.

The rearrangement uses TRBV6-2 or TRBV6-3 and TRBJ2-5, with TRBD2 matching over 8 bases. Losses at the gene ends were 4 bases for V and 5 bases for J; bases not matched to a gene: 9. CDR1 and CDR2 (germline): MNHEY, SVGEGT. There are 15 residues in the CDR3. CDR3 DNA sequence: TGTGCCAGCAGTTCAACGGCGGGGGGAGGGGAGACCCAGTACTTC. It is translated as CASSSTAGGGETQYF.

V usage is TRBV10-2 and J usage is TRBJ1-5; D may be TRBD1 (5 bases). The ends were cut back, 6 bases at V and 3 bases at J, with 9 bases in the middle. CDR3 length equals 13 residues. The germline gives CDR1 WSHSY, CDR2 SAAADI. CDR3 region: CASSRQPNQPQHF. The CDR3 DNA sequence: TGCGCCAGCAGCCGACAGCCCAATCAGCCCCAGCATTTT.

The chain recombines TRBV19 with TRBJ1-3; unclear D gene. Germline assignment: CDR1 LNHDA and CDR2 SQIVND (reference sequence). The length of the CDR3 is 14 residues. Trimming removed 2 bases at V and 1 base at J, with 6 bases between. The CDR3 nucleotides are TGTGCCAGTAGTATAAACGTGTCTGGAAACACCATATATTTT. As protein: CASSINVSGNTIYF. The full variable domain, rest sourced from reference TRBV19 and TRBJ1-3, is DGGITQSPKYLFRKEGQNVTLSCEQNLNHDAMYWYRQDPGQGLRLIYYSQIVNDFQKGDIAEGYSVSREKKESFPLTVTSAQKNPTAFYLCASSINVSGNTIYFGEGSWLTVV.

The J gene is TRBJ1-3, the V gene TRBV19, with no clear D. The CDR3 runs 13 residues. V shed 7 bases and J shed 4 bases, with 11 bases lying between them. The germline V gene has CDR1 LNHDA and CDR2 SQIVND (reference sequence). The CDR3 is CASKVSGGNTIYF. The CDR3 DNA follows: TGTGCCAGTAAGGTCTCTGGCGGAAACACCATATATTTT.

The rearrangement uses TRBV7-9 and TRBJ2-7; TRBD1 or TRBD2 may be the D gene (6 bases each). V dropped 1 base and J dropped 5 bases, with 15 bases sitting between them. Looked up from germline, CDR1 is SEHNR and CDR2 is FQNEAQ (reference sequence). This CDR3 region has 15 residues. CDR3 in DNA: TGTGCCAGCAGCTTAGGTCGAGGGGGGATCGACGAGCAGTACTTC. This sequence encodes CASSLGRGGIDEQYF.

This rearrangement joins TRBV21-1 to TRBJ2-2. TRBV21-1 has pseudogene status. The length of the CDR3 is 21 residues. CDR3 in amino acids: CASSTPLSLRVPLRNTGELFF. CDR3 in DNA: TGTGCCAGCAGCACGCCGTTGAGCCTAAGGGTCCCACTGCGGAACACCGGGGAGCTGTTTTTT.

This sequence joins TRBV9 and TRBJ2-5, with 9 bases fitting TRBD1. Germline CDR1 and CDR2: SGDLS and YYNGEE. The V segment lost 4 bases and the J segment 5 bases; nucleotides outside the gene matches: 6. The CDR3 contains 14 residues. The chain's CDR3 is CASSLQGAGETQYF. CDR3 nucleotides: TGTGCCAGCAGCCTACAGGGGGCGGGGGAGACCCAGTACTTC.

This clone was observed once. The chain combines TRBV9 with TRBJ1-2, with 12 positions matching TRBD1. The V gene end was trimmed by 0 bases and the J gene end by 6 bases; junction bases not matched to a gene: 6. Per the germline V gene, CDR1 is SGDLS and CDR2 is YYNGEE. The CDR3 length is 16 residues. The CDR3: CASSVVTGQGADGYTF. The DNA for the CDR3 is TGTGCCAGCAGCGTAGTCACGGGACAGGGGGCGGATGGCTACACCTTC.

This clone was seen a single time. V gene TRBV2 combines with J gene TRBJ1-2, with TRBD1 identical over 8 bases. CDR1 SNHLY and CDR2 FYNNEI come from the germline V gene. The V and J ends lost 7 bases and 4 bases, in that order; junction bases with no gene match: 11. The CDR3 is 15 amino acids. The CDR3 spells CASKAGTGVIYGYTF. The CDR3 nucleotides read TGTGCCAGCAAGGCCGGGACAGGAGTTATCTATGGCTACACCTTC.

This rearrangement joins TRBV7-6 to TRBJ1-3, with a tentative D call TRBD1 (5 bases). Per the germline V gene, CDR1 is SGHVS and CDR2 is FNYEAQ. There are 15 residues in the CDR3. V was cut by 3 bases and J by 0 bases, with 9 bases left in between. CDR3 region: CASSFGGNSGNTIYF. The CDR3 nucleotides read TGTGCCAGCAGCTTTGGGGGAAACTCTGGAAACACCATATATTTT.

V usage is TRBV6-5 and J usage is TRBJ2-7, with D possibly TRBD1 on 6 matching bases. CDR1 MNHEY and CDR2 SVGAGI come from the germline V gene. The V end lost 6 bases, the J end lost 6 bases, and 18 bases lay between the germline ends. The CDR3 contains 14 residues. The chain's CDR3 is CASSPTAGVGEQYF. CDR3 nucleotide sequence: TGTGCCAGCAGCCCGACCGCAGGGGTTGGCGAGCAGTACTTC.

The chain recombines TRBV14 with TRBJ1-6; 7 bases fit TRBD1. Germline V gene sequence: CDR1 SGHDN, CDR2 FVKESK. This CDR3 spans 14 amino acids. J gave up 7 bases and V 10 bases, and 10 bases lay outside the gene matches. CDR3 DNA sequence: TGTGCCACCACAGCAGGGGGGACGAATTCACCCCTCCACTTT. As protein: CATTAGGTNSPLHF.

This chain connects TRBV19 to TRBJ1-6; no reliable D call. Germline V gives CDR1 LNHDA, CDR2 SQIVND (reference sequence). The CDR3 totals 15 residues. V was cut by 8 bases and J by 9 bases, with 20 bases left in between. The CDR3 is CASGKGGSTGSPLHF. DNA for the CDR3: TGTGCCAGTGGAAAGGGCGGGAGTACGGGTTCACCCCTCCACTTT.

This chain connects TRBV9 to TRBJ2-3; the match to TRBD2 covers 7 bases. Germline CDR1 SGDLS, CDR2 YYNGEE. The CDR3 runs 17 residues. V lost 0 bases to trimming and J lost 3 bases; unmatched junction nucleotides: 10. The CDR3 sequence is CASSVGKGGLRTDTQYF. Here the CDR3 DNA reads TGTGCCAGCAGCGTAGGTAAGGGAGGGTTGAGGACAGATACGCAGTATTTT.

This clone was seen a few times. V is TRBV4-1 and J is TRBJ1-5; D gene ambiguous. V was shortened by 5 bases and J by 0 bases, with 8 bases between the two germline ends. CDR1 and CDR2 from the germline V gene are MGHRA and YSYEKL. This CDR3 has 14 residues. Here the CDR3 reads CASSVGDSNQPQHF. The DNA for the CDR3 is TGCGCCAGCAGCGTAGGCGATAGCAATCAGCCCCAGCATTTT.

As to this clone: Germline and junction disagree at one end, which may indicate a read error. This rearrangement joins TRBV28 to TRBJ2-7; tentative D call: TRBD1 (6 bases). The CDR3 length is 15 residues. Germline assignment: CDR1 MDHEN and CDR2 SYDVKM. DNA for the CDR3: TGTGCCAGCAGTTTACCGGGGACATCATCTTACGGGCAGTACTTC. This translates into CASSLPGTSSYGQYF.

The chain links TRBV12-3 or TRBV12-4 to TRBJ1-2, with TRBD1 as a possible D gene (5 bases). CDR3 length: 13 amino acids. Trimming removed 5 bases from V and 6 bases from J, with 13 bases in between. The CDR3 DNA is TGTGCCAGCAGTGGGGGGTTGGGTAATGGCTACACCTTC. This sequence encodes CASSGGLGNGYTF.

Turning to this clone: The limits of the CDR3 on the DNA are not certain, so only TCRdb's listed CDR3 is given. The chain recombines TRBV6-6 with TRBJ1-1; TRBD1, the table's D call, lacks a check against the DNA. CDR1 and CDR2 (germline): MNHNY, SVGAGI (reference sequence). The CDR3 is 13 residues long, counting both termini. CDR3 sequence reads: CASSFGQGNGGDF.

The chain carries TRBV7-9 and TRBJ1-3; 8 positions match TRBD1. V was clipped by 10 bases and J by 3 bases; unmatched bases: 11. Per germline, CDR1 SEHNR and CDR2 FQNEAQ (reference sequence). CDR3 size: 15 residues. CDR3: CATQGGDRRGNTIYF. The CDR3 DNA sequence: TGTGCCACCCAAGGGGGGGACAGGCGTGGAAACACCATATATTTT.

The chain employs TRBV27 and TRBJ1-6, with D possibly being TRBD1 (6 bases). The germline CDR1 and CDR2 sequences are MNHEY and SMNVEV (reference sequence). The CDR3 spans 18 residues. Trimming shortened V by 6 bases and J by 5 bases, and 23 bases separated the two germline ends. CDR3 DNA sequence: TGTGCCAGCAGACGACAGGCCGACCCACAGCTACATAATTCACCCCTCCACTTT. Translated, it gives CASRRQADPQLHNSPLHF.

The chain carries TRBV29-1 and TRBJ2-1; 7 positions agree with TRBD2. Germline CDR1 is SQVTM and CDR2 is ANQGSEA. CDR3 size: 12 residues. V was clipped by 6 bases and J by 4 bases; unmatched bases: 3. The CDR3 here is CSVGGVYNEQFF. The CDR3 bases are TGCAGCGTGGGGGGGGTGTACAATGAGCAGTTCTTC.

The chain is built from TRBV4-2 and TRBJ2-3; no clear D gene. Trimming pared 0 bases from V and 0 bases from J, leaving 16 bases between. In germline, CDR1 is LGHNA, CDR2 YNFKEQ. This CDR3 is built from 18 residues. CDR3 in amino acids: CASSQDVVLGTSTDTQYF. DNA for the CDR3: TGTGCCAGCAGCCAAGATGTGGTGCTGGGAACTAGCACAGATACGCAGTATTTT.

The chain uses TRBV2 and TRBJ2-5; no firm D call. This CDR3 spans 12 amino acids. Germline V CDR1 and CDR2: SNHLY, FYNNEI. V lost 4 bases, J lost 2 bases, and 5 bases lay in between. In nucleotides, the CDR3 is TGTGCCAGCAGTGCTCTGCAAGAGACCCAGTACTTC. Amino acid sequence: CASSALQETQYF.

The chain employs TRBV15 and TRBJ1-5; D is perhaps TRBD1 (6 bases). The V end was cut by 1 base, the J end by 4 bases, with 17 bases between. The V gene's germline CDR1 is LNHNV and CDR2 YYDKDF (reference sequence). The length of the CDR3 is 17 residues. CDR3 sequence (DNA): TGTGCCACCAGCAGAGGGTTAGGGGGTGACCAAAATCAGCCCCAGCATTTT. Translation: CATSRGLGGDQNQPQHF.